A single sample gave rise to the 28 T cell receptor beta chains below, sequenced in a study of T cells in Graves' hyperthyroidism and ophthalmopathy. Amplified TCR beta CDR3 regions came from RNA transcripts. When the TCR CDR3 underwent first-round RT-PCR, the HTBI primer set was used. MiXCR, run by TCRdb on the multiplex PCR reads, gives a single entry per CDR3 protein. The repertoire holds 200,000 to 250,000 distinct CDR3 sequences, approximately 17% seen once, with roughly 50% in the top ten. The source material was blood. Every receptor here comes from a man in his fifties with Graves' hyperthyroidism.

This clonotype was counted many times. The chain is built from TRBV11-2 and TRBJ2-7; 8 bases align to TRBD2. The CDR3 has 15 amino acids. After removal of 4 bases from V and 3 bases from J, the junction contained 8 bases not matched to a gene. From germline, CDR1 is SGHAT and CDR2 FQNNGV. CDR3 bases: TGTGCCAGCAGCTACGGAATAGCGGGGAACTACGAGCAGTACTTC. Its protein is CASSYGIAGNYEQYF. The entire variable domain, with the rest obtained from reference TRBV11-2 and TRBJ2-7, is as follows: EAGVAQSPRYKIIEKRQSVAFWCNPISGHATLYWYQQILGQGPKLLIQFQNNGVVDDSQLPKDRFSAERLKGVDSTLKIQPAKLEDSAVYLCASSYGIAGNYEQYFGPGTRLTVT.

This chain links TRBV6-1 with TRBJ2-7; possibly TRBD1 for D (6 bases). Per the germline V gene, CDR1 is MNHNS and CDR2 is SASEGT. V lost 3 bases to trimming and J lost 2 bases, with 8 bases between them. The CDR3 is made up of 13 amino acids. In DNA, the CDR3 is TGTGCCAGCAGTGATACAGGGCCCTACGAGCAGTACTTC. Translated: CASSDTGPYEQYF.

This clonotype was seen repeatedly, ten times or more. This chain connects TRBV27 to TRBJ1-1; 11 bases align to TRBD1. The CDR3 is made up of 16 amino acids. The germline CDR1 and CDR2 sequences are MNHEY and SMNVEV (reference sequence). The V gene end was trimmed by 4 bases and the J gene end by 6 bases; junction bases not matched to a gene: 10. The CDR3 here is CASSSLPGTGGPEAFF. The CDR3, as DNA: TGTGCCAGCAGTTCCCTTCCCGGGACAGGGGGGCCTGAAGCTTTCTTT.

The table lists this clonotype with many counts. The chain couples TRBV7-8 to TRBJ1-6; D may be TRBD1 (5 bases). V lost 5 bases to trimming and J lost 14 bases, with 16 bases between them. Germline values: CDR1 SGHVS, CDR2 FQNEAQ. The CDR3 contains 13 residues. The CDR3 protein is CASSNGGGEALHF. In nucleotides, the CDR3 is TGTGCCAGCAGCAACGGGGGGGGTGAGGCCCTCCACTTT. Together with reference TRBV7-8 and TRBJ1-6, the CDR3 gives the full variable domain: GAGVSQSPRYKVAKRGQDVALRCDPISGHVSLFWYQQALGQGPEFLTYFQNEAQLDKSGLPSDRFFAERPEGSVSTLKIQRTQQEDSAVYLCASSNGGGEALHFGNGTRLTVT.

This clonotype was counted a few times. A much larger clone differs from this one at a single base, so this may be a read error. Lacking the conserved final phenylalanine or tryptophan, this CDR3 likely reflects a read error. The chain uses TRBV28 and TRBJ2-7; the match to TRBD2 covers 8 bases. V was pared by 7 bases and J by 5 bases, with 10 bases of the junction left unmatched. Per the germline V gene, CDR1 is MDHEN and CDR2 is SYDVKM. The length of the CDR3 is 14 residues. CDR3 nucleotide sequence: TGTGCCAGCACCCCGGGGGGGGCTTTGGACGAGCAGTACTCC. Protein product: CASTPGGALDEQYS.

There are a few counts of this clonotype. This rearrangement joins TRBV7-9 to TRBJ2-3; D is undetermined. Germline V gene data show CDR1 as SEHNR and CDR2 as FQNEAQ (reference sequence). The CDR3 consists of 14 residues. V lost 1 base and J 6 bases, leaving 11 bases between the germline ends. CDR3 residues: CASSLDKGWDTQYF. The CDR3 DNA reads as TGTGCCAGCAGCTTAGATAAAGGTTGGGATACGCAGTATTTT.

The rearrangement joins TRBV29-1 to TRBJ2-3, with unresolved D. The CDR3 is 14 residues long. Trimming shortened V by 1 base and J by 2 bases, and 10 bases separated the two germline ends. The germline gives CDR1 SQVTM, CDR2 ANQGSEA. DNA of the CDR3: TGCAGCGTTGAAGTCTGGACCCCCACAGATACGCAGTATTTT. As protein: CSVEVWTPTDTQYF.

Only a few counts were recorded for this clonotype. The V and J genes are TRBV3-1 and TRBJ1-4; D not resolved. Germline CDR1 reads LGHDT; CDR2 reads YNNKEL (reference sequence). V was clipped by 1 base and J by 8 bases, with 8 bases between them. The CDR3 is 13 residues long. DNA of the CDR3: TGTGCCAGCAGCCAAGTTATCCGGGAAAAACTGTTTTTT. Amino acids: CASSQVIREKLFF.

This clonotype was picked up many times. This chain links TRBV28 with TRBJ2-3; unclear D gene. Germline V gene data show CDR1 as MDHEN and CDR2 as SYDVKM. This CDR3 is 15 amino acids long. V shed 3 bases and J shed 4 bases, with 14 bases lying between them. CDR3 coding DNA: TGTGCCAGCAGTTTTGGTAGATTATCGGCAGATACGCAGTATTTT. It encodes CASSFGRLSADTQYF.

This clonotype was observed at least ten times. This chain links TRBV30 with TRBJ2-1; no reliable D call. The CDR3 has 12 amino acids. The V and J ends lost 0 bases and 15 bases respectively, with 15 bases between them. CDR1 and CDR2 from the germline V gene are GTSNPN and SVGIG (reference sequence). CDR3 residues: CAWSVRVSQPFF. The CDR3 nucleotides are TGTGCCTGGAGTGTAAGGGTTTCTCAGCCGTTCTTC.

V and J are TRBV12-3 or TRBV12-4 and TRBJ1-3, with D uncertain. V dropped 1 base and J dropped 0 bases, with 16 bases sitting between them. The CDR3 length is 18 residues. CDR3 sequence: CASSLGPGQALSGNTIYF. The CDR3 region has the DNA TGTGCCAGCAGTTTAGGACCCGGGCAGGCCCTCTCTGGAAACACCATATATTTT.

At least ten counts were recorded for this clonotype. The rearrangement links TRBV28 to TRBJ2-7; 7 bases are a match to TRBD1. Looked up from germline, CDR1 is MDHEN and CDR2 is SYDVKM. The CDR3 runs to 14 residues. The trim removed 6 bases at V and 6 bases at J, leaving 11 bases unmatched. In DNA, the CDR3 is TGTGCCAGCAGCCTAAGGGACAGCGCAAGCGAGCAGTACTTC. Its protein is CASSLRDSASEQYF.

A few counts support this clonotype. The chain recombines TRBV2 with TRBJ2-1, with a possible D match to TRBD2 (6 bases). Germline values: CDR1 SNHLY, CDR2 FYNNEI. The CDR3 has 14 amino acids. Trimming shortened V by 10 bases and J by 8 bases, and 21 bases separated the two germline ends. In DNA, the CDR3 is TGTGCCATCAACCCCCCTAGCGAGTACGATGAGCAGTTCTTC. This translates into CAINPPSEYDEQFF. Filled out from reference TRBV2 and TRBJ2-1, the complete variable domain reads EPEVTQTPSHQVTQMGQEVILRCVPISNHLYFYWYRQILGQKVEFLVSFYNNEISEKSEIFDDQFSVERPDGSNFTLKIRSTKLEDSAMYFCAINPPSEYDEQFFGPGTRLTVL.

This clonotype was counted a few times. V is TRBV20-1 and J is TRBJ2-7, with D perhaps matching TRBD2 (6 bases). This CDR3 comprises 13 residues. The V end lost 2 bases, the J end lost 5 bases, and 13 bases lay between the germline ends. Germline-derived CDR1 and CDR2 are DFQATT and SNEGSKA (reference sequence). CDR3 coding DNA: TGCAGTGCTAGAAGTACTAGCAGCCACGAGCAGTACTTC. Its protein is CSARSTSSHEQYF.

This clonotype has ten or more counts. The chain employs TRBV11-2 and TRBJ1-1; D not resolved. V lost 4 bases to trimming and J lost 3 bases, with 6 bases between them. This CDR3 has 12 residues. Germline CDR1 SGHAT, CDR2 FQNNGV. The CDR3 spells CASSYSYTEAFF. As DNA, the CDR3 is TGTGCCAGCAGCTACTCCTACACTGAAGCTTTCTTT.

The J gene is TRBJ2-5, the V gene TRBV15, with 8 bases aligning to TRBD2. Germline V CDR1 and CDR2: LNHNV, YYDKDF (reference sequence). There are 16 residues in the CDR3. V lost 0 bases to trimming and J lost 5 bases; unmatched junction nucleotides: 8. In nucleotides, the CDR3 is TGTGCCACCAGCAGAGAGTTAAGCGGGAGTGGGGAGACCCAGTACTTC. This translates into CATSRELSGSGETQYF.

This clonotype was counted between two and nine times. This CDR3 reads CSAEGQSYEQYF. The CDR3, as DNA: TGCAGTGCGGAAGGGCAGTCCTACGAGCAGTACTTC. V gene TRBV20-1 combines with J gene TRBJ2-7; no reliable D call. CDR3 length equals 12 residues. Between the trimmed V and J ends, which lost 6 bases and 1 base, there was a span of 10 bases. Germline-derived CDR1 and CDR2 are DFQATT and SNEGSKA (reference sequence).

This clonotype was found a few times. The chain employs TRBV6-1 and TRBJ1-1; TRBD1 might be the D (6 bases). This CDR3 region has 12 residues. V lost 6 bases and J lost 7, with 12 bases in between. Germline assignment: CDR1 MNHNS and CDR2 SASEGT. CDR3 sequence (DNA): TGTGCCAGCAGCCAGGGGCATAATGAAGCTTTCTTT. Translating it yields CASSQGHNEAFF.

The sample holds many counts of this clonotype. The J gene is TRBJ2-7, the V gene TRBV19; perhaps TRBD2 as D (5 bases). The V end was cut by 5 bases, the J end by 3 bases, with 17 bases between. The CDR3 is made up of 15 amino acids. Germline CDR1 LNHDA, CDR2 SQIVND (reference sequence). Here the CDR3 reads CASSARRSGVYEQYF. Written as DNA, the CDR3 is TGTGCCAGTAGTGCCAGGAGAAGCGGTGTCTACGAGCAGTACTTC.

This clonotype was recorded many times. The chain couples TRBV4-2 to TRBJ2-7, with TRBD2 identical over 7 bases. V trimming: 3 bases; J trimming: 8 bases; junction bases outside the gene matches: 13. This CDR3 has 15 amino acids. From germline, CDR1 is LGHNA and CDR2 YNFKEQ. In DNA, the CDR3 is TGTGCCAGCAGCCAGATGGGGGAGGGCCAAATCCAGCAGTACTTC. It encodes CASSQMGEGQIQQYF.

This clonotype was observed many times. This CDR3 reads CASSLWAGQKETQYF. For the CDR3, the DNA is TGTGCCAGCAGCTTATGGGCCGGACAGAAAGAGACCCAGTACTTC. V gene TRBV7-9 combines with J gene TRBJ2-5, with a weak D call TRBD1 (6 bases). The CDR3 is 15 amino acids. V was shortened by 2 bases and J by 3 bases, with 13 bases between the two germline ends. Germline V gene lookup returns CDR1 SEHNR and CDR2 FQNEAQ (reference sequence).

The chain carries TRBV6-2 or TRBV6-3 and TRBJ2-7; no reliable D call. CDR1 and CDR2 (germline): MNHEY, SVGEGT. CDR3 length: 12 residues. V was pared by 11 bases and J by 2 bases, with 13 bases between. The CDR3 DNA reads TGTGCCTGCAAAACACTGACCTACGAGCAGTACTTC. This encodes CACKTLTYEQYF.

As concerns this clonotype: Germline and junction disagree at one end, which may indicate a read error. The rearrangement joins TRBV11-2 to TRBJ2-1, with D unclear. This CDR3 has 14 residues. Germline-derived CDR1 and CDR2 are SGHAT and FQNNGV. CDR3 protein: CASSQDSWVYEQFF. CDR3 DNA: TGCGCCAGCAGCCAAGACTCGTGGGTTTATGAGCAGTTCTTC.

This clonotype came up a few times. CDR3 DNA sequence: TGTGCCAGCAGCTATGGACAGGACACAGATACGCAGTATTTT. This gives the protein CASSYGQDTDTQYF. The chain employs TRBV11-1 and TRBJ2-3, with 7 positions matching TRBD1. CDR3 length: 14 amino acids. V lost 4 bases, J lost 2 bases, and 3 bases stayed unmatched. Germline CDR1 SGHAT, CDR2 FQDESV (reference sequence).

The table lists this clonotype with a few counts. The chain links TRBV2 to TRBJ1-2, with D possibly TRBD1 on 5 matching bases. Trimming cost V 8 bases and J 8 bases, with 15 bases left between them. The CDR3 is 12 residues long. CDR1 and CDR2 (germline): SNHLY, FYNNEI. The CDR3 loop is CASGTPGRGYTF. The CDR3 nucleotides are TGTGCCAGCGGGACCCCTGGAAGGGGCTACACCTTC.

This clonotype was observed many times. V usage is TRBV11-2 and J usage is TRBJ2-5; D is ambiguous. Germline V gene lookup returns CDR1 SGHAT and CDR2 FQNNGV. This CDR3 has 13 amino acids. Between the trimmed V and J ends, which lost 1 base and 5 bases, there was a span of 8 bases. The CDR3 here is CASSLGPEETQYF. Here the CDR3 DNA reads TGTGCCAGCAGCTTAGGCCCCGAGGAGACCCAGTACTTC.

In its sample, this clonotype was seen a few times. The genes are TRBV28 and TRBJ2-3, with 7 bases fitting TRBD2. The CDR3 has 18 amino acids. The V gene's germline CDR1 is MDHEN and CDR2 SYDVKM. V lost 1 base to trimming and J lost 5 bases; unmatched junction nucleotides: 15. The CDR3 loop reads CASSLSGEGQIMGDTQYF. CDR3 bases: TGTGCCAGCAGTTTATCGGGGGAGGGCCAGATCATGGGAGATACGCAGTATTTT.

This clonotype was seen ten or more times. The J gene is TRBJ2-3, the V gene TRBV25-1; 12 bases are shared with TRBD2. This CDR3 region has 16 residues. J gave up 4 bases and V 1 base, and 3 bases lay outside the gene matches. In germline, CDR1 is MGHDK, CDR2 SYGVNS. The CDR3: CASSEFLAGGADTQYF. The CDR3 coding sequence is TGTGCCAGCAGTGAATTTCTAGCGGGAGGGGCAGATACGCAGTATTTT. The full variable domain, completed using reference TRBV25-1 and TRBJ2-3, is EADIYQTPRYLVIGTGKKITLECSQTMGHDKMYWYQQDPGMELHLIHYSYGVNSTEKGDLSSESTVSRIRTEHFPLTLESARPSHTSQYLCASSEFLAGGADTQYFGPGTRLTVL.